This is a list of T cell receptor beta chains from one sample in a study of STAT5B mutations in CD4+ large granular lymphocyte leukemia. TCRdb's copy holds only in-frame clones and misses some; the assay was immunoSEQ multiplex PCR. The sample holds 32,000 or so clones, about 90% seen once. Sequences were obtained from CD4+ T cells from blood buffy coats. The receptors were gathered from a human donor in good health. The CDR3 runs from the conserved cysteine through the conserved F or W. A D gene is named only where the DNA matches it firmly. The size field is filled for only some rows; it gives once, few, many or a size class.

>TRBJ2-7|15|TRBV11-2|.|TRBD2
CASSRLAGGFDEQYF
TGTGCCAGCAGCCGACTAGCGGGAGGATTTGACGAGCAGTACTTC
>TRBJ1-3|12|TRBV6-5|.|.
CASNGPRDTIYF
TGTGCCAGCAACGGACCGAGGGACACCATATATTTT
>TRBJ1-3|16|TRBV13|.|.
CASSSRGLHSGNTIYF
TGTGCCAGCAGCTCCAGGGGACTTCACTCTGGAAACACCATATATTTT
>TRBJ2-1|13|TRBV11-3|.|.
CASSPIRGGEQFF
TGTGCCAGCAGCCCGATTAGGGGGGGAGAGCAGTTCTTC
>TRBJ2-5|14|TRBV5-6|.|.
CASSLGLGGETQYF
TGTGCCAGCAGCTTGGGGCTAGGGGGAGAGACCCAGTACTTC
>TRBJ1-3|15|TRBV19|.|.
CASTATGFSGNTIYF
TGTGCCAGTACCGCTACAGGATTCTCTGGAAACACCATATATTTT
>TRBJ1-1|15|TRBV7-9|.|.
CASSLGSGRNTEAFF
TGTGCCAGCAGCCTAGGGTCGGGCCGGAACACTGAAGCTTTCTTT
>TRBJ2-5|17|TRBV4-2|.|TRBD1
CASSQDGQGVNQETQYF
TGTGCCAGCAGCCAAGATGGACAGGGGGTAAACCAAGAGACCCAGTACTTC
>TRBJ1-5|14|TRBV7-3|.|.
CASSLKGPDQPQHF
TGTGCCAGCAGCTTAAAGGGCCCCGATCAGCCCCAGCATTTT
>TRBJ2-1|13|TRBV5-5|.|TRBD2
CASSQSGRFGQFF
TGTGCCAGCAGCCAAAGCGGGAGGTTTGGGCAGTTCTTC
>TRBJ2-7|15|TRBV6-5|once|TRBD1
CASYDRTGGPHEQYF
TGTGCCAGCTACGACCGGACAGGGGGCCCCCACGAGCAGTACTTC
>TRBJ2-2|15|TRBV13|.|.
CASSLALANTGELFF
TGTGCCAGCAGCTTAGCCCTCGCGAACACCGGGGAGCTGTTTTTT
>TRBJ2-1|14|TRBV5-4|once|.
CASSIGDGYNEQFF
TGTGCCAGCAGCATTGGGGACGGTTACAATGAGCAGTTCTTC
>TRBJ2-2|16|TRBV7-9|.|.
CASSLDLKVLTGELFF
TGTGCCAGCAGCTTAGACCTCAAGGTTCTCACCGGGGAGCTGTTTTTT
>TRBJ2-3|16|TRBV28|.|.
CASTSPGPLRTDTQYF
TGTGCCAGCACCTCTCCTGGACCTCTGCGCACAGATACGCAGTATTTT
>TRBJ1-5|15|TRBV6-5|.|.
CANPGTPVSNQPQHF
TGTGCCAACCCCGGGACCCCGGTTAGCAATCAGCCCCAGCATTTT
>TRBJ1-5|17|TRBV28|.|.
CASSFLRGGHSNQPQHF
TGTGCCAGCAGTTTTCTCCGGGGGGGCCATAGCAATCAGCCCCAGCATTTT
>TRBJ2-6|15|TRBV6-1|.|.
CASRLGGSGANVLTF
TGTGCCAGCAGGTTAGGGGGCTCTGGGGCCAACGTCCTGACTTTC
>TRBJ1-3|16|TRBV11-2|.|.
CASSPRGNPSGNTIYF
TGTGCCAGCAGCCCCCGGGGGAACCCCTCTGGAAACACCATATATTTT
>TRBJ2-1|14|TRBV7-2|.|.
CASSLGGVGSEQFF
TGTGCCAGCAGCTTAGGAGGGGTGGGAAGCGAGCAGTTCTTC
>TRBJ2-7|11|TRBV6-4|.|.
CASSDFWASYF
TGTGCCAGCAGTGACTTTTGGGCGAGTTACTTC
>TRBJ2-3|14|TRBV5-1|.|.
CASSLAGRTDTQYF
TGCGCCAGCAGCTTGGCCGGTCGCACAGATACGCAGTATTTT
>TRBJ1-1|18|TRBV15|.|TRBD1
CATSRDRTGALLNTEAFF
TGTGCCACCAGCAGAGACCGGACAGGGGCCCTTTTGAACACTGAAGCTTTCTTT
>TRBJ2-7|11|TRBV29-1|.|.
CSGVYAYEQYF
TGCAGCGGGGTTTACGCCTACGAGCAGTACTTC
>TRBJ1-5|14|TRBV19|.|TRBD1
CASSRQGGNQPQHF
TGTGCCAGTAGTCGACAGGGGGGCAATCAGCCCCAGCATTTT
>TRBJ2-6|15|TRBV5-4|.|.
CASSLGNSGANVLTF
TGTGCCAGCAGCTTGGGGAACTCTGGGGCCAACGTCCTGACTTTC
>TRBJ2-2|15|TRBV11-3|.|.
CASSLGGAETGELFF
TGTGCCAGCAGCTTAGGGGGGGCAGAGACCGGGGAGCTGTTTTTT
>TRBJ2-5|14|TRBV25-1|.|TRBD2
CASRRGGTLETQYF
TGTGCCAGCAGGAGGGGAGGGACTCTAGAGACCCAGTACTTC
>TRBJ1-4|12|TRBV13|.|TRBD1
CASSARDRKLFF
TGTGCCAGCAGCGCCCGGGACAGGAAACTGTTTTTT
>TRBJ2-1|14|TRBV5-1|.|.
CASNWGRSFNEQFF
TGCGCCAGCAACTGGGGGAGGAGTTTCAATGAGCAGTTCTTC
>TRBJ2-7|15|TRBV2|.|.
CASSKTGANTYEQYF
TGTGCCAGCAGTAAGACCGGGGCAAATACCTACGAGCAGTACTTC
>TRBJ2-2|15|TRBV6-5|.|TRBD1
CASRRTGAGTGELFF
TGTGCCAGCAGAAGGACAGGGGCGGGCACCGGGGAGCTGTTTTTT
>TRBJ2-7|15|TRBV5-5|.|.
CASSLAAATAYEQYF
TGTGCCAGCAGCTTGGCCGCTGCCACAGCCTACGAGCAGTACTTC
>TRBJ1-2|14|TRBV7-2|.|TRBD1
CASSSRTGDNGYTF
TGTGCCAGCAGCTCCAGGACAGGGGATAATGGCTACACCTTC
>TRBJ1-5|16|TRBV5-1|.|.
CASSPLPASGNQPQHF
TGCGCCAGCAGCCCTCTTCCGGCGTCGGGCAATCAGCCCCAGCATTTT
>TRBJ2-2|14|TRBV2|few|.
CASSARSDTGELFF
TGTGCCAGCAGTGCGCGCTCGGACACCGGGGAGCTGTTTTTT
>TRBJ2-7|15|TRBV18|.|TRBD1
CASSLGTGTPYEQYF
TGTGCCAGCTCACTTGGGACAGGGACCCCCTACGAGCAGTACTTC
>TRBJ2-3|16|TRBV4-3|.|.
CASSQDGAKWGDTQYF
TGCGCCAGCAGCCAAGATGGGGCTAAATGGGGAGATACGCAGTATTTT
>TRBJ1-5|14|TRBV6-1|.|.
CAAARGNSNQPQHF
TGTGCCGCCGCGCGCGGGAATAGCAATCAGCCCCAGCATTTT
>TRBJ2-4|11|TRBV7-9|.|.
CASSLLGIQYF
TGTGCCAGCAGCTTACTCGGCATTCAGTACTTC
>TRBJ2-3|16|TRBV15|.|.
CATSSLGGRGTDTQYF
TGTGCCACCAGCAGCCTCGGGGGGCGTGGAACAGATACGCAGTATTTT
>TRBJ2-3|16|TRBV28|.|TRBD2
CASSPFGAGEGDTQYF
TGTGCCAGCAGTCCCTTCGGGGCGGGAGAGGGAGATACGCAGTATTTT
>TRBJ2-5|16|TRBV2|.|TRBD1
CASSEEPPGGRETQYF
TGTGCCAGCAGTGAAGAACCGCCAGGGGGCCGGGAGACCCAGTACTTC
>TRBJ1-5|13|TRBV10-2|.|.
CASSGGSNQPQHF
TGCGCCAGCAGTGGTGGGAGCAATCAGCCCCAGCATTTT
>TRBJ2-7|13|TRBV28|.|TRBD1
CASVVVGGGEQYF
TGTGCCAGCGTTGTGGTAGGGGGCGGCGAGCAGTACTTC
>TRBJ2-3|15|TRBV5-1|.|TRBD2
CASSLSAGVTDTQYF
TGCGCCAGCAGCTTGTCAGCGGGAGTGACAGATACGCAGTATTTT
>TRBJ1-4|13|TRBV14|few|.
CASKGGPNEKLFF
TGTGCCAGCAAGGGGGGTCCTAATGAAAAACTGTTTTTT
>TRBJ2-3|15|TRBV7-9|.|.
CASSLSAGTTDTQYF
TGTGCCAGCAGCTTATCCGCGGGGACCACAGATACGCAGTATTTT
>TRBJ2-7|14|TRBV14|.|.
CASSQGRGNYEQYF
TGTGCCAGCAGCCAAGGGAGGGGTAACTACGAGCAGTACTTC
>TRBJ2-7|16|TRBV4-2|.|TRBD2
CASSQEAGENSYEQYF
TGTGCCAGCAGCCAAGAGGCGGGGGAAAACTCCTACGAGCAGTACTTC
>TRBJ2-2|17|TRBV5-4|.|.
CASSRGTADTNTGELFF
TGTGCCAGCAGCCGCGGGACAGCTGACACGAACACCGGGGAGCTGTTTTTT
>TRBJ2-3|14|TRBV19|.|TRBD2
CASNPGLAADTQYF
TGTGCCAGTAACCCGGGACTAGCCGCAGATACGCAGTATTTT
>TRBJ2-2|15|TRBV7-9|once|TRBD2
CASSLGTSSTGELFF
TGTGCCAGCAGCCTAGGGACTAGCAGCACCGGGGAGCTGTTTTTT
>TRBJ2-1|15|TRBV5-1|.|.
CASSFIARDTNEQFF
TGCGCCAGCAGCTTTATAGCCCGGGACACAAATGAGCAGTTCTTC
>TRBJ2-7|16|TRBV5-1|.|TRBD2
CASSLYTSGRPYEQYF
TGCGCCAGCAGCTTGTACACTAGCGGGAGACCGTACGAGCAGTACTTC